These 5 T cell receptor beta chains share one sample of origin, sequenced in a study of OX40 agonist ivuxolimab in advanced cancers. Sequenced by immunoSEQ multiplex PCR; TCRdb stores in-frame clones only, minus some. The sample has 45,000 to 50,000 clones; roughly 90% are singletons. The specimen was CD4+ or CD8+ T cells sorted from blood, collected in a trial of the OX40 agonist ivuxolimab. The source is an adult with an advanced solid tumor such as melanoma, head and neck, liver or kidney cancer.

V is TRBV27 and J is TRBJ1-4; D is unclear. V lost 4 bases to trimming and J lost 2 bases, with 14 bases between them. This CDR3 contains 16 residues. Per germline, CDR1 MNHEY and CDR2 SMNVEV (reference sequence). In nucleotides, the CDR3 is TGTGCCAGCAGTTCACTATCTCGCGGGACTAATGAAAAACTGTTTTTT. Translation: CASSSLSRGTNEKLFF.

V usage is TRBV11-3 and J usage is TRBJ2-7; a possible D gene is TRBD1 (6 bases). V was pared by 4 bases and J by 0 bases, with 16 bases between. Germline V CDR1 and CDR2: SGHNT, YENEEA. The CDR3 sequence is 16 residues long. The CDR3 DNA reads as TGTGCCAGCAGCTCCTTGGACAGTCCACCCTCCTACGAGCAGTACTTC. It encodes CASSSLDSPPSYEQYF.

The rearrangement uses TRBV10-3 and TRBJ1-2, with 7 nucleotides matching TRBD1. Germline lookup yields CDR1 ENHRY and CDR2 SYGVKD. The CDR3 is made up of 15 amino acids. The V segment lost 0 bases and the J segment 2 bases; nucleotides outside the gene matches: 3. The CDR3 loop reads CAISESAGGNYGYTF. CDR3 nucleotides: TGTGCCATCAGTGAGTCGGCAGGGGGAAACTATGGCTACACCTTC.

The chain has TRBV27 and TRBJ1-6; perhaps TRBD1 as D (5 bases). Germline loops: CDR1 MNHEY, CDR2 SMNVEV (reference sequence). This CDR3 is 14 amino acids long. Trimming took 4 bases from V and 6 from J, leaving 10 bases between them. The CDR3 DNA is TGTGCCAGCAGTTGGGGGACGTTTAATTCACCCCTCCACTTT. The encoded protein is CASSWGTFNSPLHF.

This clone was found once. This chain links TRBV9 with TRBJ1-1; no clear D. CDR1 and CDR2 from the germline V gene are SGDLS and YYNGEE. V was pared by 0 bases and J by 3 bases, with 9 bases between. The CDR3 extends over 14 amino acids. The CDR3 DNA follows: TGTGCCAGCAGCGTAGCTAGGGAGGACACTGAAGCTTTCTTT. Translation gives CASSVAREDTEAFF.